The clone carrying this TCR beta chain was observed a handful of times. Deletions cut 6 bases from V and 1 base from J, with 9 bases between. The CDR3 sequence is 13 residues long. This sample was included in a study of blood T cell repertoires in COVID-19. The table came from immunoSEQ multiplex PCR; TCRdb's copy has only in-frame clones and leaves some out. This table has 65,000 to 90,000 clones, roughly nine tenths appearing once. The TCR comes from a man between 50 and 59 years old with acute or convalescent COVID-19. The V and J genes are TRBV12-3 or TRBV12-4 and TRBJ1-2; D is ambiguous. The sequenced material came from peripheral blood. DNA of the CDR3: TGTGCCAGCAGCCCTGGGAGTAACTATGGCTACACCTTC. This translates into CASSPGSNYGYTF.